This T cell receptor beta chain was documented in a study of T cells after yellow fever vaccination. General study results and limits: Abundant clonotypes (contaminants from the bulk population) could be present in FACS-sorted repertoires.

Concerning this clonotype itself: The antigen is undetermined.

The study made its TCR cDNA through 5'RACE template switching. That step introduced a universal primer site along with UMIs. One entry per CDR3 protein, called by TCRdb with MiXCR from the 5' RACE reads. The sample shows some 670,000 distinct CDR3 sequences, 10% to 15% of them seen only once. V lost 5 bases to trimming and J lost 12 bases, with 17 bases between them. Germline-derived CDR1 and CDR2 are SGHNT and YENEEA. This CDR3 contains 13 residues. The chain has TRBV11-3 and TRBJ2-1; either TRBD1 or TRBD2 may supply D (6 bases each). The sample here was PBMCs, taken on the day of the yellow fever booster vaccination. The sequence derives from a young man who received the YFV17D yellow fever vaccine. The CDR3 DNA reads TGTGCCAGCAGCCCGGGGTTTTGGGGGGCGCAGTTCTTC. Its protein is CASSPGFWGAQFF.